This entry lists 28 T cell receptor beta chains sequenced from one sample in a study of hypomethylating agent response in myelodysplastic syndrome (dated by TCRdb to the early 2020s). Library preparation employed the immunoSEQ multiplex PCR assay. TCRdb carries this immuneACCESS record with in-frame sequences only. Its versions omit some clonotypes, under half of them owing to an unresolved V gene in the studies checked, with the rest unexplained. The sample contains thousands of clones, approximately 82% of them found a single time. Around 9.6% of the sample is in the top ten clones. The sample was bone marrow, taken before or after starting hypomethylating agent treatment for myelodysplastic syndrome (not recorded which). The receptors were sampled from a human donor with myelodysplastic syndrome.

CDR3 in DNA: TGTGCCAGCTGGGTTCTCCAGCCTAACACTGAAGCTTTCTTT. Protein: CASWVLQPNTEAFF. The genes are TRBV7-2 and TRBJ1-1, with no clear D. The germline V and J ends were trimmed by 8 bases and 2 bases, with 15 bases remaining between them. The CDR3 length is 14 residues. The germline V gene encodes CDR1 SGHTA and CDR2 FQGNSA.

This clone was detected only once. V usage is TRBV5-8 and J usage is TRBJ2-3; the D gene is possibly TRBD2 (7 bases). Germline V gene lookup returns CDR1 SGHTS and CDR2 YDEGEE. The V end was cut by 6 bases, the J end by 5 bases, with 19 bases between. This CDR3 is built from 15 residues. The CDR3 coding sequence is TGTGCCAGCACCCGGACGGGGGGCGCGGGAGATACGCAGTATTTT. Protein product: CASTRTGGAGDTQYF.

This chain links TRBV19 with TRBJ2-2; TRBD1 agrees at 7 bases. The CDR3 is 16 amino acids. Per germline, CDR1 LNHDA and CDR2 SQIVND (reference sequence). V was clipped by 5 bases and J by 4 bases; unmatched bases: 10. The CDR3 sequence is CASSLLTGIGTGELFF. DNA for the CDR3: TGTGCCAGTAGTTTGTTGACAGGGATTGGCACCGGGGAGCTGTTTTTT.

The V call is TRBV19, the J call TRBJ2-2; no reliable D call. Looked up from germline, CDR1 is LNHDA and CDR2 is SQIVND (reference sequence). This CDR3 contains 13 residues. The V end was cut by 3 bases, the J end by 5 bases, with 7 bases between. CDR3 amino acids: CASSMYGTGELFF. CDR3 nucleotide sequence: TGTGCCAGTAGTATGTATGGGACCGGGGAGCTGTTTTTT.

The chain is built from TRBV18 and TRBJ1-2; 7 bases agree with TRBD1. Germline V gene sequence: CDR1 KGHSH, CDR2 LQKENI. With 2 bases clipped from V and 3 bases from J, the junction kept 9 bases outside the gene matches. This CDR3 contains 16 residues. The DNA of the CDR3 is TGTGCCAGCTCACCATGGCAGGGGGTAAATGACTATGGCTACACCTTC. Its protein is CASSPWQGVNDYGYTF.

The DNA for the CDR3 is TGTGCCAGTAGGTCCCCAGCGGGCCCCTCCTACGAGCAGTACTTC. It is translated as CASRSPAGPSYEQYF. This chain uses TRBV19 with TRBJ2-7, with TRBD2 as a possible D gene (6 bases). Trimming took 6 bases from V and 0 from J, leaving 15 bases between them. Germline CDR1 is LNHDA and CDR2 is SQIVND (reference sequence). This CDR3 spans 15 amino acids.

The chain carries TRBV7-6 and TRBJ1-1; D remains ambiguous. The CDR3 has 13 residues. CDR1 and CDR2 from the germline V gene are SGHVS and FNYEAQ. Trimming stripped 1 base from V and 1 base from J, with 4 bases between. CDR3 in amino acids: CASSLGQNTEAFF. In DNA form, the CDR3 reads TGTGCCAGCAGCTTAGGGCAGAACACTGAAGCTTTCTTT.

This chain connects TRBV30 to TRBJ1-6; D is unclear. V lost 2 bases, J lost 8 bases, and 10 bases lay in between. The CDR3 runs 13 residues. The germline CDR1 and CDR2 sequences are GTSNPN and SVGIG (reference sequence). DNA of the CDR3: TGTGCCTGGAGTCCCGCCAATCATTCACCCCTCCACTTT. It is translated as CAWSPANHSPLHF. The full variable domain, rest sourced from reference TRBV30 and TRBJ1-6, is SQTIHQWPATLVQPVGSPLSLECTVEGTSNPNLYWYRQAAGRGLQLLFYSVGIGQISSEVPQNLSASRPQDRQFILSSKKLLLSDSGFYLCAWSPANHSPLHFGNGTRLTVT.

The DNA of the CDR3 is TGTGCCAGCTCACCAGGGACAGGGGGCATCTACGAGCAGTACTTC. Protein: CASSPGTGGIYEQYF. The chain employs TRBV18 and TRBJ2-5; TRBD1 matches at 12 bases. The J call is in doubt because the DNA end fits TRBJ2-7 better. CDR3 length: 15 residues. CDR1 and CDR2 from the germline V gene are KGHSH and LQKENI.

The chain uses TRBV9 and TRBJ2-7; D not resolved. V shed 0 bases and J shed 0 bases, with 19 bases lying between them. From germline, CDR1 is SGDLS and CDR2 YYNGEE. The CDR3 is made up of 18 amino acids. The CDR3 DNA follows: TGTGCCAGCAGCGTAGAGGCTAGTTTTGGTCCAAACTCCTACGAGCAGTACTTC. Residues: CASSVEASFGPNSYEQYF.

This chain uses TRBV5-6 with TRBJ2-5; 10 nucleotides agree with TRBD1. V trimming: 4 bases; J trimming: 3 bases; junction bases outside the gene matches: 9. Per the germline V gene, CDR1 is SGHDT and CDR2 is YYEEEE. There are 16 residues in the CDR3. This chain's CDR3 is CASSGTGTGVKETQYF. The DNA for the CDR3 is TGTGCCAGCAGCGGGACCGGGACAGGGGTTAAAGAGACCCAGTACTTC.

The V gene is TRBV9, the J gene TRBJ2-2, with D unresolved. The V end was cut by 2 bases, the J end by 7 bases, with 9 bases between. The CDR3 loop spans 13 amino acids. The V gene's germline CDR1 is SGDLS and CDR2 YYNGEE. CDR3 amino acids: CASSVGGIGELFF. In nucleotides, the CDR3 is TGTGCCAGCAGCGTTGGCGGTATCGGGGAGCTGTTTTTT.

The rearrangement links TRBV25-1 to TRBJ1-2; 7 nucleotides agree with TRBD1. Looked up from germline, CDR1 is MGHDK and CDR2 is SYGVNS. J lost 7 bases, V lost 6 bases, and 8 bases had no gene match. This CDR3 comprises 13 residues. The CDR3 region is CASRPGGVGGYTF. The DNA for the CDR3 is TGTGCCAGCAGGCCAGGGGGGGTTGGTGGCTACACCTTC.

The rearrangement uses TRBV27 and TRBJ2-3; D may be TRBD1 (6 bases). CDR1 and CDR2 from the germline V gene are MNHEY and SMNVEV (reference sequence). Deletions cut 6 bases from V and 0 bases from J, with 19 bases between. The CDR3 totals 17 residues. The CDR3 loop is CASRPRTGWESTDTQYF. CDR3 DNA: TGTGCCAGCAGACCCCGAACAGGGTGGGAAAGCACAGATACGCAGTATTTT.

The V call is TRBV12-5, the J call TRBJ1-2, with unresolved D. The germline CDR1 and CDR2 sequences are LGHNT and FRNRAP. The CDR3 consists of 13 residues. V lost 1 base and J 4 bases, leaving 7 bases between the germline ends. The CDR3 loop is CASGLGYAYGYTF. CDR3 DNA: TGTGCTAGTGGTTTGGGGTACGCCTATGGCTACACCTTC.

The sample holds a few counts of this clone. This chain connects TRBV29-1 to TRBJ1-2; D remains unclear. Germline CDR1 SQVTM, CDR2 ANQGSEA. Trimming took 6 bases from V and 5 from J, leaving 13 bases between them. The CDR3 sequence is 12 residues long. The CDR3 region is CSVGTGNYGYTF. In nucleotides, the CDR3 is TGCAGCGTAGGTACGGGGAATTATGGCTACACCTTC. Combining the CDR3 with reference TRBV29-1 and TRBJ1-2 gives the whole variable domain SAVISQKPSRDICQRGTSLTIQCQVDSQVTMMFWYRQQPGQSLTLIATANQGSEATYESGFVIDKFPISRPNLTFSTLTVSNMSPEDSSIYLCSVGTGNYGYTFGSGTRLTVV.

V usage is TRBV11-3 and J usage is TRBJ2-7, with D hard to call. The CDR3 consists of 11 residues. Deletions cut 5 bases from V and 2 bases from J, with 4 bases between. The V gene's germline CDR1 is SGHNT and CDR2 YENEEA. The CDR3 region is CASSVTYEQYF. As DNA, the CDR3 is TGTGCCAGCAGCGTAACCTACGAGCAGTACTTC.

The CDR3 DNA is TGTGCTAGTGGTTTGGGCGCAACTAATGAAAAACTGTTTTTT. This sequence encodes CASGLGATNEKLFF. This sequence joins TRBV12-5 and TRBJ1-4; no reliable D call. Germline V lookup: CDR1 LGHNT, CDR2 FRNRAP. The CDR3 totals 14 residues. The V end was cut by 1 base, the J end by 0 bases, with 3 bases between.

V and J are TRBV19 and TRBJ1-1; 8 positions agree with TRBD1. CDR3 length: 15 amino acids. Germline CDR1 and CDR2: LNHDA and SQIVND (reference sequence). J gave up 3 bases and V 5 bases, and 8 bases lay outside the gene matches. The CDR3 DNA reads TGTGCCAGTAGTCCCAGGGGGCGCGTGGACACTGAAGCTTTCTTT. The encoded protein is CASSPRGRVDTEAFF.

The chain carries TRBV6-1 and TRBJ2-2; 10 positions agree with TRBD2. The CDR3 length is 19 residues. Trimming removed 2 bases from V and 6 bases from J; junction bases left unmatched: 15. CDR1 and CDR2 (germline): MNHNS, SASEGT. DNA for the CDR3: TGTGCCAGCAGTGAAACGGGACTAGCGACTTACGATGTATCCGGGGAGCTGTTTTTT. It encodes CASSETGLATYDVSGELFF.

The chain has TRBV10-3 and TRBJ2-1; D is perhaps TRBD1 or TRBD2 (5 bases each). Trimming shortened V by 3 bases and J by 7 bases, and 13 bases separated the two germline ends. Germline V gene lookup returns CDR1 ENHRY and CDR2 SYGVKD. This CDR3 region has 14 residues. The CDR3 nucleotides read TGTGCCATCAGTGAAGGCAGGGAGCTAAATGAGCAGTTCTTC. This sequence encodes CAISEGRELNEQFF.

This sequence joins TRBV6-6 and TRBJ2-5, with 7 bases identical to TRBD1. V shed 6 bases, J shed 5 bases, and the junction held 9 bases outside the gene matches. This CDR3 comprises 14 residues. Germline CDR1 is MNHNY and CDR2 is SVGAGI (reference sequence). CDR3 bases: TGTGCCAGCAGATACGCAGGGGGTGGGGAGACCCAGTACTTC. This sequence encodes CASRYAGGGETQYF.

The V and J genes are TRBV11-2 and TRBJ2-7; no clear D gene. V lost 10 bases and J lost 8, with 24 bases in between. CDR3 length: 14 amino acids. Germline values: CDR1 SGHAT, CDR2 FQNNGV. In DNA form, the CDR3 reads TGTGCCACTAGAAGGTCCGTCGCTGATTTTAAGCAGTACGTC. It yields the protein CATRRSVADFKQYV.

This chain links TRBV4-2 with TRBJ2-2; 8 nucleotides match TRBD2. The CDR3 consists of 16 residues. V was pared by 0 bases and J by 4 bases, with 4 bases of the junction left unmatched. Germline V gene sequence: CDR1 LGHNA, CDR2 YNFKEQ. DNA for the CDR3: TGTGCCAGCAGCCAAGAGAGTAGCGGGACCACCGGGGAGCTGTTTTTT. Encoded protein: CASSQESSGTTGELFF.

This chain joins TRBV30 and TRBJ1-3; D unresolved. Trimming removed 0 bases from V and 0 bases from J, with 15 bases in between. The CDR3 loop spans 17 amino acids. Germline V CDR1 and CDR2: GTSNPN, SVGIG (reference sequence). For the CDR3, the DNA is TGTGCCTGGAGTGTATCCTCCCTCAGTCACTCTGGAAACACCATATATTTT. Translation: CAWSVSSLSHSGNTIYF.

The rearrangement uses TRBV27 and TRBJ2-5; a possible D gene is TRBD2 (5 bases). The end of the DNA is better explained by TRBJ2-7, so the J call may be wrong. This CDR3 is 13 amino acids long. CDR1 is MNHEY and CDR2 is SMNVEV in the germline V gene (reference sequence). The CDR3 coding sequence is TGTGCCAGCAGTAGAGGGTACTCCTACGAGCAGTACTTC. Translation: CASSRGYSYEQYF.

The rearrangement links TRBV19 to TRBJ1-2, with D unresolved. V lost 4 bases to trimming and J lost 8 bases, with 20 bases between them. The CDR3 is 15 residues long. Germline CDR1 is LNHDA and CDR2 is SQIVND (reference sequence). CDR3 bases: TGTGCCAGTAGTAATCAAGGTCTCCCACGGGCCGGCTACACCTTC. This gives the protein CASSNQGLPRAGYTF.

The chain recombines TRBV6-5 with TRBJ2-7; weak D call: TRBD2 (5 bases). From germline, CDR1 is MNHEY and CDR2 SVGAGI. V shed 7 bases and J shed 9 bases, with 16 bases lying between them. CDR3 length: 12 amino acids. The CDR3 here is CASTPGLFGQYV. The CDR3 DNA sequence: TGTGCCAGCACCCCGGGGTTGTTTGGGCAGTACGTC.